The T cell receptor beta chain under discussion was sequenced for a study of regulatory T cells in long-lasting Graves disease. Construction of TCR beta libraries relied on iRepertoire HTBI primers and on Arm-PCR targeting CDR3 regions. From the multiplex PCR reads, TCRdb called clonotypes with MiXCR, one entry per CDR3 protein. The table shows about 610,000 distinct CDR3 sequences, with roughly 16% occurring only once. This clonotype was seen many times. No antigen is known for it. Germline CDR1 SGHAT, CDR2 FQNNGV. V lost 1 base, J lost 2 bases, and 13 bases lay in between. CDR3 length: 16 residues. Study-level results: Persistent Graves' cases showed lower TCR diversity than newly diagnosed cases. There was favoring of TRBV28, TRBJ1-2 and TRBJ2-5 in persistent disease.

Time point denoted: newly diagnosed GD, antithyroid drugs for less than 3 months. Generation of the TCR library employed RNA extracted from PBMCs. These same data were also listed under a study on T cells in Graves' hyperthyroidism and ophthalmopathy.

This receptor was taken from a man in his late teens or twenties with Graves disease. V is TRBV11-2 and J is TRBJ2-3; TRBD2 is a possible D gene (5 bases). The input for sequencing was peripheral blood mononuclear cells (PBMCs), taken at new diagnosis, from a patient treated with antithyroid drugs. CDR3 sequence reads: CASSLVGRRYTDTQYF. CDR3 nucleotide sequence: TGTGCCAGCAGCTTAGTTGGTAGGAGGTACACAGATACGCAGTATTTT.